The clone carrying this T cell receptor (beta chain) showed up just a few times. Trimming pared 5 bases from V and 2 bases from J, leaving 6 bases between. The CDR3 sequence is 12 residues long. Germline V gives CDR1 SQVTM, CDR2 ANQGSEA. This sample is drawn from a study of CD8+ T cells in alopecia areata. Treatment indicated: oral pan-JAK inhibitor, 5-10 mg twice daily. cDNA serving as the sequencing template came from extracted, reverse transcribed RNA. The assay was immunoSEQ multiplex PCR, and TCRdb's table has in-frame clones only and misses some. The repertoire consists of 210,000 or so clones, with over 60% occurring once and the leading ten covering 1% to 1.5%.

The sequencing here drew on CD4+ T cells sorted from blood, taken around week 44, from a patient treated with tofacitinib. The rearrangement links TRBV29-1 to TRBJ2-2; D not resolved. This clonotype originated in a human donor with alopecia areata. The CDR3 DNA reads as TGCAGCGTTCTCAAAAACACCGGGGAGCTGTTTTTT. This encodes CSVLKNTGELFF.